This T cell receptor (beta chain) emerged from a study of cytomegalovirus exposure and HLA in healthy donors. Findings and limits, study-wide: Cytomegalovirus association was assigned to some 160 TCR beta chains. A few CMV-associated chains proved CMV antigen-specific in vitro.

The table came from immunoSEQ multiplex PCR; TCRdb's copy has only in-frame clones and leaves some out. Here the sample spans approximately 200,000 clones, roughly 88% being singletons. A word on this clone: Its specificity is unknown.

The CDR3 is made up of 18 amino acids. Per the germline V gene, CDR1 is SGHAT and CDR2 is FQNNGV. Unmatched junction bases numbered 8, after V lost 4 bases and J lost 0 bases. Sequenced material: PBMCs. The chain combines TRBV11-2 with TRBJ2-1, with 11 bases fitting TRBD2. The receptor comes from a woman between 18 and 29 years old in good health and CMV-seronegative. For the CDR3, the DNA is TGTGCCAGCAGCTCGGGACTAGCGGTATTGAGCTCCTACAATGAGCAGTTCTTC. Protein: CASSSGLAVLSSYNEQFF.